The clone carrying this T cell receptor (beta chain) was recorded a few times. With V trimmed by 2 bases and J by 6 bases, 6 bases remained unmatched. Germline CDR1 is MNHEY and CDR2 is SVGAGI. The CDR3 extends over 16 amino acids. The entry originates in a study of CD8+ T cells in alopecia areata. In the study overall: Patients took tofacitinib for 6 to 18 months, followed by 6 drug-free months.

Once RNA had been extracted, it was reverse transcribed into cDNA to act as the sequencing template. Repertoires were generated with immunoSEQ multiplex PCR, while TCRdb's copy carries only in-frame clones and drops some. Among over 150,000 clones listed, roughly three fifths were seen once. Treatment denoted: oral pan-JAK inhibitor, 5-10 mg twice daily. The V gene is TRBV6-5, the J gene TRBJ2-2; 10 bases are a match to TRBD2. The TCR originated in a human donor with alopecia areata. This specimen was CD4+ T cells sorted from blood, taken at week 4, from a patient treated with tofacitinib. CDR3 nucleotides: TGTGCCAGCAGTTACCCGAGCGGGAGGGGCGCCGGGGAGCTGTTTTTT. Protein product: CASSYPSGRGAGELFF.